The T cell receptor beta chain under discussion was sequenced for a study of T cells in Graves' hyperthyroidism and ophthalmopathy. Findings and caveats of the study: Ophthalmopathy stood apart from stable hyperthyroidism in a 13 V-J model.

RNA transcripts provided the source from which TCR beta CDR3 regions were amplified. RT-PCR in the first round (using the HTBI primer set) targeted the TCR CDR3. TCRdb re-called the multiplex PCR reads with MiXCR, one entry per CDR3 protein. This table holds 600,000 to 700,000 distinct CDR3 sequences, roughly 46% found once. Notes on this clonotype: The antigen is not known.

Used for diagnoses were clinical symptoms, serum thyroxine and TRAb, thyroid ultrasound and orbital computed tomography. The CDR3 is 14 amino acids. Germline loops: CDR1 DFQATT, CDR2 SNEGSKA (reference sequence). Trimming took 1 base from V and 3 from J, leaving 7 bases between them. The sample consisted of peripheral blood or thyroid tissue (not recorded which). The receptor was isolated from an adult man with Graves' disease, either hyperthyroidism or ophthalmopathy (not recorded which). The chain is built from TRBV20-1 and TRBJ1-6, with D unclear. Here the CDR3 DNA reads TGCAGTGCTAGAGGCGGGGTCTATAATTCACCCCTCCACTTT. Its translation is CSARGGVYNSPLHF.